This TCR beta chain was recovered during a study of CD4 T cells in relation to SARS-CoV-2 and coronaviruses. Overall study: Patient ages ranged from roughly 20 to 72, median 38. Crossreactive spike epitopes shared across donors were mapped to their HLA restriction.

Whole-study findings and limits: Samples before the pandemic and after infection were not matched within any donor.

The CDR3 extends over 14 amino acids. CDR1 is LGHDT and CDR2 is YNNKEL in the germline V gene (reference sequence). Trimming left V 8 bases short and J 5 bases short, with 16 bases between. Cryopreserved PBMCs were CD4-enriched, then split into naive and memory cells. Assay used: immunoSEQ multiplex PCR; TCRdb lists only in-frame clones, some missing. The data contain 50,000 to 70,000 clones, approximately 90% of them singletons. With regard to this clone: Its matching antigen is unknown.

The sample consisted of naive CD4+ T cells from PBMCs. Regarding subset: naive CD4+ T cells isolated by negative enrichment. V and J are TRBV3-1 (or the pseudogene TRBV3-2) and TRBJ2-1; D possibly matches TRBD1 or TRBD2 (6 bases each). The TCR comes from an adult with COVID-19. CDR3 region: CASSRRGANNEQFF. The CDR3 nucleotides are TGTGCCAGCTCACGAAGGGGGGCTAACAATGAGCAGTTCTTC.